This TCR beta chain originates from a study of blood T cell repertoires in COVID-19. The CDR3 totals 14 residues. With 6 bases removed from V and 4 bases from J, the gap between germline ends came to 14 bases. Germline V gene lookup returns CDR1 MNHEY and CDR2 SVGAGI. TCRdb keeps only in-frame clones here, not all; method: immunoSEQ multiplex PCR. Of 250,000 to 300,000 clones in the sample, roughly nine tenths are singletons; the top ten hold roughly 2.2%. The rearrangement joins TRBV6-5 to TRBJ2-3, with D maybe TRBD2 (7 bases). The sequence was obtained from a man aged 45 to 65 with acute or convalescent COVID-19. Input material: peripheral blood. Written as DNA, the CDR3 is TGTGCCAGCAGGGGCGGGGGCGCGGCAGATACGCAGTATTTT. Amino acid sequence: CASRGGGAADTQYF.